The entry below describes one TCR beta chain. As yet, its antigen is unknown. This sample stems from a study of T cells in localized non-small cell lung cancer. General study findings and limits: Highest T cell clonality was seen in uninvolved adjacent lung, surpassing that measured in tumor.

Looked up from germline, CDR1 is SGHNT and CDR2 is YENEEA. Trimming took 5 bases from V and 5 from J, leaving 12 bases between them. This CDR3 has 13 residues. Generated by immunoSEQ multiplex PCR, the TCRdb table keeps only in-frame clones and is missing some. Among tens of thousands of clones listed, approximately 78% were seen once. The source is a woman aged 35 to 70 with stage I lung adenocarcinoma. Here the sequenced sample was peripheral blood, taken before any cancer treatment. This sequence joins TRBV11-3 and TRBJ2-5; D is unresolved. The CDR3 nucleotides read TGTGCCAGCAGCGCCAGGCTAAGGGAGACCCAGTACTTC. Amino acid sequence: CASSARLRETQYF. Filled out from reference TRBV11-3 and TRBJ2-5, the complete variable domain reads EAGVVQSPRYKIIEKKQPVAFWCNPISGHNTLYWYLQNLGQGPELLIRYENEEAVDDSQLPKDRFSAERLKGVDSTLKIQPAELGDSAVYLCASSARLRETQYFGPGTRLLVL.